This TCR beta chain was found in a study of cytomegalovirus exposure and HLA in healthy donors. The overall study: The Caucasian-associated ancestry cluster held over 65% of 300 to 450 genotyped donors.

In regard to this clone: Antigen unknown.

Findings and caveats of the study: In a later analysis, TCR beta V- and J-gene trimming was associated with a missense DCLRE1C variant.

Use of 60 Vbeta and 13 Jbeta primers characterized the PCR. Measured with immunoSEQ multiplex PCR; TCRdb has only the in-frame clones, and not every one. The sample lists some 160,000 clones; approximately 78% were seen once. Germline CDR1 MNHEY, CDR2 SMNVEV (reference sequence). With 6 bases removed from V and 8 bases from J, the gap between germline ends came to 13 bases. The CDR3 runs to 12 residues. The sample was PBMCs. The receptor comes from a woman between 35 and 50 years old in good health and CMV-seropositive. The chain uses TRBV27 and TRBJ1-1, with D possibly matching TRBD1 (5 bases). The CDR3 region has the DNA TGTGCCAGCAGACATGGGGCAAAAGAAGCTTTCTTT. This gives the protein CASRHGAKEAFF.